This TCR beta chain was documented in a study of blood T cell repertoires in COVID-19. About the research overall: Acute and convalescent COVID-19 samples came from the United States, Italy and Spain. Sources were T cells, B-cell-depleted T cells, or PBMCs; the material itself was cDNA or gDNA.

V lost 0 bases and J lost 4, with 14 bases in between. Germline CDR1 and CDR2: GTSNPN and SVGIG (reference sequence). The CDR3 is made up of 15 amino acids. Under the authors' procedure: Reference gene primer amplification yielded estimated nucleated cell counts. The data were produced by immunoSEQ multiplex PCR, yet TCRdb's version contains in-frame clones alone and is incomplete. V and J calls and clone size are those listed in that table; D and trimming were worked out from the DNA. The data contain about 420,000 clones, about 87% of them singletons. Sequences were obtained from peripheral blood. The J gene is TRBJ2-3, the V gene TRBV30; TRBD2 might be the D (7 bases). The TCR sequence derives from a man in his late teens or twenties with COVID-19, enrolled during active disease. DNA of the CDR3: TGTGCCTGGAGTGTACAATCGGGGGGCCCAGATACGCAGTATTTT. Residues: CAWSVQSGGPDTQYF.